The TCR beta chain described here comes from a study of shared clonotypes between healthy human individuals. Study information: Aged between 18 and 49, the donors were a couple of women and a few men. Study-wide points: Against clonotypes common to all four donors, non-shared ones had lower generation probabilities. Shared clonotypes: 4.5% to 5% naive CD4, approximately 3.4% naive CD8, less than 2.5% memory CD4, approximately 0.37% memory CD8.

Negatively enriched CD4+ T cells were divided by CD45RA into naive and memory. Profiling relied on immunoSEQ multiplex PCR, and the TCRdb table lists in-frame clones only, not all of them. The sample includes 190,000 or so clones, around 63% seen only once; the top ten take more than 9%. The CDR3 is made up of 15 amino acids. Between the trimmed V and J ends, which lost 6 bases and 6 bases, there was a span of 19 bases. Germline loops: CDR1 SGHRS, CDR2 YFSETQ. In its sample, this clone was seen once. The antigen remains undetermined. The sequence came from a young man in good health. The V gene is TRBV5-1, the J gene TRBJ2-4; weak D call: TRBD2 (5 bases). Sequencing was carried out using memory CD4+ T cells sorted from blood. The subset: CD45RA-negative fraction. The CDR3 reads CASTLQGKGGNIQYF. As DNA, the CDR3 is TGCGCCAGCACTCTCCAAGGTAAAGGAGGAAACATTCAGTACTTC.